Here is one T cell receptor beta chain with its context. Via MiXCR, TCRdb re-called the 5' RACE reads, giving one row per CDR3 protein. The sample consists of hundreds of thousands of distinct CDR3 sequences, about 13% of them appearing once. The sample is drawn from a study of T cells after yellow fever vaccination. V was cut by 7 bases and J by 4 bases, with 7 bases left in between. Germline lookup yields CDR1 MNHEY and CDR2 SVGEGT. This CDR3 has 12 amino acids. Sequencing used PBMCs, obtained on the day of the yellow fever booster vaccination. The source is a man aged 30 to 45 who received the YFV17D yellow fever vaccine. The chain joins TRBV6-2 or TRBV6-3 to TRBJ2-2, with D unresolved. The CDR3 nucleotides are TGTGCCAGCACCCATAGCACCGGGGAGCTGTTTTTT. Translated, it gives CASTHSTGELFF.